This T cell receptor beta chain was identified during a study of molecular identifiers for immune sequencing clone quantification. Study results and limitations: Researchers reportedly could pick up spiked Jurkat TCR RNA from one cell mixed into 1 million or so naive cells. The sizes of highly expanded clones could be underestimated when identical TCR molecules share a barcode.

The ends lost 0 bases at V and 2 bases at J; junction bases unmatched: 5. From germline, CDR1 is LNHNV and CDR2 YYDKDF (reference sequence). This CDR3 has 16 amino acids. In this sample, this clonotype turned up many times. The antigen is undetermined. Each CDR3 protein is one row after TCRdb ran MiXCR on the PCR reads. The table has approximately 590,000 distinct CDR3 sequences, about 25% seen once. Naive CD8 T cells, phenotype CD8+CD4-CCR7+CD45RA+, were sorted. V usage is TRBV15 and J usage is TRBJ2-3, with 7 bases that match TRBD2. The TCR originated in a human donor in good health. Some libraries in this study had Jurkat cell RNA spiked in. The sequenced sample was naive CD8+ T cells from blood, with Jurkat cell RNA spiked in. Regarding subset: FACS-sorted CD8+CD4-CCR7+CD45RA+ naive T cells. CDR3 coding DNA: TGTGCCACCAGCAGAGATTTAGGGACTACCACAGATACGCAGTATTTT. This translates into CATSRDLGTTTDTQYF.